The T cell receptor beta chain under discussion was sequenced for a study of blood T cell repertoires in COVID-19. Study at large: Samples of COVID-19 (acute and convalescent) were obtained from the United States, Italy and Spain.

The germline CDR1 and CDR2 sequences are SQVTM and ANQGSEA. The CDR3 is 13 amino acids. Trimming took off 3 bases at V and 4 bases at J, with 10 bases between the two ends. In the study's own analysis: How many nucleated cells were present was estimated from reference gene primer amplification. This table comes from immunoSEQ multiplex PCR, and its TCRdb copy is limited to in-frame clones, with some not included. The V and J calls and clone size come from that table; D and trimming were worked out from the DNA. The data hold about 40,000 clones, with approximately 83% observed a single time. The TCR sequence derives from a man aged 40-50 years with active COVID-19. The sequenced material came from peripheral blood. V gene TRBV29-1 combines with J gene TRBJ1-3; no clear D gene. The CDR3 is CSVEGRIGNTIYF. Written as DNA, the CDR3 is TGCAGCGTTGAGGGGAGAATAGGAAACACCATATATTTT.